The subject of this entry is one TCR beta chain. V shed 7 bases and J shed 1 base, with 16 bases lying between them. This CDR3 contains 15 residues. The germline CDR1 and CDR2 sequences are LGHDT and YNNKEL (reference sequence). This sample stems from a study of blood T cell repertoires in COVID-19. Method: immunoSEQ multiplex PCR; TCRdb's copy keeps in-frame clones and lacks some. The table records approximately 310,000 clones, 70% to 90% of them present only once. The chain uses TRBV3-1 (or the pseudogene TRBV3-2) and TRBJ1-1; D ambiguous. The specimen sequenced was PBMCs or T cells enriched from blood (not recorded which). This clonotype was sampled from a young man who had recovered from COVID-19. CDR3 DNA sequence: TGTGCCAGCATAAAAGCCGGGGATGGGAACACTGAAGCTTTCTTT. Translated: CASIKAGDGNTEAFF.